This T cell receptor (beta chain) was sequenced for a study of blood T cell repertoires in COVID-19. V shed 6 bases and J shed 0 bases, with 9 bases lying between them. Germline V CDR1 and CDR2: SGHRS, YFSETQ. CDR3 length: 14 amino acids. In this sample, this clone turned up once. Data came from immunoSEQ multiplex PCR; TCRdb stores just in-frame clones and leaves some out. The data contain about 300,000 clones, more than 80% of them singletons. The V call is TRBV5-1, the J call TRBJ2-2, with unresolved D. The specimen sequenced was peripheral blood. The origin of this receptor is a woman aged 50 to 60 with COVID-19, enrolled during active disease. CDR3 in amino acids: CASIGDPNTGELFF. CDR3 coding DNA: TGCGCCAGCATTGGAGACCCGAACACCGGGGAGCTGTTTTTT.